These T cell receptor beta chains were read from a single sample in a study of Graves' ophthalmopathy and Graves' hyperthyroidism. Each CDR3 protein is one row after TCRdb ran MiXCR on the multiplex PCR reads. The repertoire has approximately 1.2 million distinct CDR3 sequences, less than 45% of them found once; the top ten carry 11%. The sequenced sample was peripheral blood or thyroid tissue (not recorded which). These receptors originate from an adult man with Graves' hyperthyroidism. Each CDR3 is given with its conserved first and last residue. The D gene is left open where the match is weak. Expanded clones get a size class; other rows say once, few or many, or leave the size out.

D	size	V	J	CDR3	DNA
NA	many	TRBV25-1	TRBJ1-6	CASRAADGYSPLHF	TGTGCCAGCCGAGCCGCGGACGGATATTCACCCCTCCACTTT
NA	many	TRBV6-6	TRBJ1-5	CASNPGLSNQPQHF	TGTGCCAGCAACCCGGGACTGAGCAATCAGCCCCAGCATTTT
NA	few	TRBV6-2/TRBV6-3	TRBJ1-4	CASTWTTSNEKLFF	TGTGCCAGCACTTGGACAACTTCTAATGAAAAACTGTTTTTT
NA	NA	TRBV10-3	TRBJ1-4	CAISDSGFYLCAWRAPGQGEKLFF	NA
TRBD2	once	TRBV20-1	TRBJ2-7	CSAPPQTSARGVEQYF	TGCAGTGCTCCGCCTCAGACTAGCGCGAGGGGGGTCGAGCAGTACTTC
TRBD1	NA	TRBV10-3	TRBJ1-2	CAITTTGDGLYGYTF	TGTGCCATCACAACGACAGGGGACGGGCTCTATGGCTACACCTTC
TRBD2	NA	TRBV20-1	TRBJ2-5	CSAPSLAGVEETQYF	TGCAGTGCCCCGTCACTAGCGGGAGTTGAGGAGACCCAGTACTTC
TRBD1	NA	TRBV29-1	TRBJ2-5	CSALDRGIRETQYF	TGCAGCGCCTTGGACAGGGGGATTAGAGAGACCCAGTACTTC
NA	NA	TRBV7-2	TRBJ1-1	CASSRAGGGTEAFF	TGTGCCAGCAGCCGAGCGGGGGGAGGCACTGAAGCTTTCTTT
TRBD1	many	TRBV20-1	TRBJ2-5	CSARTDRGYQETQYF	TGCAGTGCTAGAACCGACAGGGGGTACCAAGAGACCCAGTACTTC
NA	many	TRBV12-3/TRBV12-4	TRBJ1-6	CASRDQTGYNSPLHF	TGTGCCAGCAGAGATCAGACAGGCTATAATTCACCCCTCCACTTT
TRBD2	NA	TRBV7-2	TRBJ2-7	CASRRISGRDEQYF	TGTGCCAGCAGACGCATTAGCGGGAGGGACGAGCAGTACTTC
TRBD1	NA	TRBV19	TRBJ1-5	CASSMTGSGQGLNQPQHF	TGTGCCAGTAGTATGACTGGGTCGGGACAGGGGTTAAATCAGCCCCAGCATTTT
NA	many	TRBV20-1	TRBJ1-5	CSAPPGPNQPQHF	TGCAGTGCCCCGCCGGGGCCAAATCAGCCCCAGCATTTT
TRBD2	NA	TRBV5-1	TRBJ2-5	CASSLEIGRGGETQYF	TGCGCCAGCAGCTTGGAGATTGGGCGCGGGGGGGAGACCCAGTACTTC
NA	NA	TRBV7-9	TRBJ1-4	CASTSSRTATNEKLFF	TGTGCCAGCACATCGTCCAGGACGGCAACTAATGAAAAACTGTTTTTT
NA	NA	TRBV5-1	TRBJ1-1	CASSWGAQGTEAFF	TGCGCCAGCAGCTGGGGCGCCCAGGGGACTGAAGCTTTCTTT
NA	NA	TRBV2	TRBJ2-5	CASSVGQGAVTQYF	TGTGCCAGCAGTGTGGGACAAGGGGCCGTGACCCAGTACTTC
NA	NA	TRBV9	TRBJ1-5	CASSAYEGRDNQPQHF	TGTGCCAGCAGCGCGTATGAGGGTAGGGACAATCAGCCCCAGCATTTT
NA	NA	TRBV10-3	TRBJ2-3	CAISDDSTDTQYF	TGTGCCATCAGTGACGACAGCACAGATACGCAGTATTTT
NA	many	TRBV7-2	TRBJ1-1	CASSLALGLDTEAFF	TGTGCCAGCAGCTTAGCTTTAGGGCTTGACACTGAAGCTTTCTTT
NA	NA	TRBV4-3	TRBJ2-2	CASSQGPAGANTGELFF	TGCGCCAGCAGCCAGGGGCCGGCAGGGGCGAACACCGGGGAGCTGTTTTTT
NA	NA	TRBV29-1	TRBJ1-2	CSVSEPTYGYTF	TGCAGCGTTTCGGAGCCTACCTATGGCTACACCTTC
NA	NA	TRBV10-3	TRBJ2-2	CASSAHVTVTGELFF	TGTGCCAGCAGTGCCCACGTCACAGTCACCGGGGAGCTGTTTTTT
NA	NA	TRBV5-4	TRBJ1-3	CASSLAGWGAGNTIYF	TGTGCCAGCAGCTTGGCCGGCTGGGGCGCTGGAAACACCATATATTTT
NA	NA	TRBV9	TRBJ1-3	CASSVVSTAGNTIYF	TGTGCCAGCAGCGTGGTATCCACCGCTGGAAACACCATATATTTT
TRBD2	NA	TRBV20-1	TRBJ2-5	CSGTSGNKETQYF	TGCAGTGGTACTAGCGGGAACAAAGAGACCCAGTACTTC
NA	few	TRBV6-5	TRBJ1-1	CASSYSRSGGTEAFF	TGTGCCAGCAGTTACTCGAGATCGGGGGGCACTGAAGCTTTCTTT
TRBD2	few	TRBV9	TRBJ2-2	CASGFSSGRSTGELFF	TGTGCTAGTGGATTCAGTAGCGGGAGGAGCACCGGGGAGCTGTTTTTT
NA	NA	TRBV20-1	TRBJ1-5	CSATRTTAPRDNQPQHF	TGCAGTGCTACACGAACCACAGCCCCGAGGGACAATCAGCCCCAGCATTTT
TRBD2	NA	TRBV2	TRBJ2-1	CASRASGGAYNEQFF	TGTGCCAGCAGAGCGAGCGGGGGGGCCTACAATGAGCAGTTCTTC
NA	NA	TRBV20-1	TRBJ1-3	CSATAISGNTIYF	TGCAGTGCTACTGCAATCTCTGGAAACACCATATATTTT
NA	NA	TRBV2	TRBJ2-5	CASSEFIQLGPQETQYF	TGTGCCAGCAGTGAATTTATACAACTAGGTCCTCAAGAGACCCAGTACTTC
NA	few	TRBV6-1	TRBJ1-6	CASRETEFSNSPLHF	TGTGCCAGCAGAGAGACAGAGTTCAGTAATTCACCCCTCCACTTT
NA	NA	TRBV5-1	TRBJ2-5	CASSAQPQYQETQYF	TGCGCCAGCTCCGCCCAGCCACAGTACCAAGAGACCCAGTACTTC
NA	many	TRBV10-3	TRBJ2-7	CAISETGGNEQYF	TGTGCCATCAGTGAGACCGGCGGTAACGAGCAGTACTTC
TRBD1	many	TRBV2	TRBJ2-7	CASRVGGDEQYF	TGTGCCAGCAGGGTAGGGGGCGACGAGCAGTACTTC
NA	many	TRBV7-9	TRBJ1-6	CASSRQAPLGGSPLHF	TGTGCCAGCAGCCGACAGGCCCCTCTGGGGGGATCACCCCTCCACTTT
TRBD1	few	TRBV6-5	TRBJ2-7	CASTGGPLSYEQYF	TGTGCCAGTACAGGGGGCCCCCTCTCCTACGAGCAGTACTTC
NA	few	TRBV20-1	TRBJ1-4	CSAPAREDKATNEKLFF	TGCAGTGCTCCCGCCAGGGAAGACAAAGCAACTAATGAAAAACTGTTTTTT
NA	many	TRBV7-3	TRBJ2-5	CASSEGLVEETQYF	TGTGCCAGCAGCGAGGGGCTAGTGGAAGAGACCCAGTACTTC
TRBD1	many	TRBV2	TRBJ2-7	CASSAGTGAGEQYF	TGTGCCAGCAGTGCCGGGACAGGGGCTGGGGAGCAGTACTTC
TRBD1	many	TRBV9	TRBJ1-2	CASSASDRVRHGYTF	TGTGCCAGCAGCGCATCGGACAGGGTCAGGCATGGCTACACCTTC
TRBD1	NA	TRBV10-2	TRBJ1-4	CASSDYTGGIEKLFF	TGCGCCAGCAGTGATTATACAGGGGGTATTGAAAAACTGTTTTTT
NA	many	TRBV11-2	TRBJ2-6	CASSQIVTGANVLTF	TGTGCCAGCAGCCAGATAGTAACTGGGGCCAACGTCCTGACTTTC
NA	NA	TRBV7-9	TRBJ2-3	CASSTSGGRADTQYF	TGTGCCAGCAGCACGTCTGGGGGTCGGGCAGATACGCAGTATTTT
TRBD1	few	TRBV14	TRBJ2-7	CASSRLQGDSYEQYF	TGTGCCAGCAGCCGCCTACAGGGGGACTCCTACGAGCAGTACTTC
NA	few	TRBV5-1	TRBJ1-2	CASMPDGNYGYTF	TGCGCCAGCATGCCAGACGGAAACTATGGCTACACCTTC
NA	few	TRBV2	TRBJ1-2	CASSLSGRGYTF	TGTGCCAGCAGTTTATCAGGACGTGGCTACACCTTC
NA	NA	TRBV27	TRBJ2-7	CASSLRGRVSIYEQYF	TGTGCCAGCAGTTTACGGGGTCGCGTATCCATCTACGAGCAGTACTTC
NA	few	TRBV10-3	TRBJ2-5	CAIRVQGAMGGETQYF	TGTGCCATCAGGGTTCAAGGGGCGATGGGCGGGGAGACCCAGTACTTC
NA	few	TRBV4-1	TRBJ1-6	CASSQEEENSPLHF	TGCGCCAGCAGCCAAGAAGAAGAGAATTCACCCCTCCACTTT
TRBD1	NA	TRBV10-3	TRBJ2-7	CAISESKQGNTGELYF	TGTGCCATCAGTGAGTCGAAACAGGGGAACACCGGGGAGCTGTACTTC